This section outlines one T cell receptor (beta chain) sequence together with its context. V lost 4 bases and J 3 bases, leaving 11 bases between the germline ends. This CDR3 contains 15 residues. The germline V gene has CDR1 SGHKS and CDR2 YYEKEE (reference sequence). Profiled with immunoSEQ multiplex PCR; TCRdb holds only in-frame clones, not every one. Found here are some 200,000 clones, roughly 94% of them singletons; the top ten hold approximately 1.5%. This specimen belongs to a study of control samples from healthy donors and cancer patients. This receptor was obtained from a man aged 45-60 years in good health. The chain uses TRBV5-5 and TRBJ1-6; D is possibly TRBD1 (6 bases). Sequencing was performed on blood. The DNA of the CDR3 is TGTGCCAGCAGCCCTACAGGGCTCTATAATTCACCCCTCCACTTT. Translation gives CASSPTGLYNSPLHF.